This T cell receptor beta chain was found in a study of OX40 agonist ivuxolimab in advanced cancers. Study details: Clinicians treated patients with ivuxolimab, an agonistic anti-OX40 (CD134) antibody. The diagnoses of dose-escalation patients were hepatocellular carcinoma, melanoma, renal cell or head and neck cancer.

Findings and caveats of the study: Nonresponders, in some cases, also had low normalized T-cell clonal expansion. Compared with CD4+, CD8+ T cells on average had more expanded clones.

Generated by immunoSEQ multiplex PCR, the TCRdb table keeps only in-frame clones and is missing some. The sample has 40,000 to 60,000 clones, 60% to 80% seen once; the top ten hold 7.9%. Trimming removed 2 bases at V and 2 bases at J, with 16 bases between. CDR3 length equals 17 residues. Germline CDR1 reads SGHNT; CDR2 reads YENEEA. With regard to this clone: The target antigen is unknown.

This specimen consisted of CD4+ or CD8+ T cells sorted from blood, obtained in a trial of the OX40 agonist ivuxolimab. This chain links TRBV11-3 with TRBJ2-1; D may be TRBD2 (5 bases). This clonotype originated in an adult with an advanced solid tumor such as melanoma, head and neck, liver or kidney cancer. CDR3: CASSLSCSDRPYNEQFF. The CDR3 coding sequence is TGTGCCAGCAGCTTAAGTTGTAGCGACCGGCCCTACAATGAGCAGTTCTTC.